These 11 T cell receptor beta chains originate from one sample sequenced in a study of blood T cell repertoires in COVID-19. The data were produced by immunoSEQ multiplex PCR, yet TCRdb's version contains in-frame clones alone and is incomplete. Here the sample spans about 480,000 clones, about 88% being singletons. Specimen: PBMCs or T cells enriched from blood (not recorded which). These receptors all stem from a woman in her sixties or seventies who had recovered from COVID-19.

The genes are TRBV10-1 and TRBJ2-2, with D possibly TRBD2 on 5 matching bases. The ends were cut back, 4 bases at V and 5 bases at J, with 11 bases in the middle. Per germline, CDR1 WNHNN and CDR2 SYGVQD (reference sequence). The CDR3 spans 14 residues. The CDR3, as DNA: TGCGCCAGCAGTGTGCCGAGAGGGACCGGGGAGCTGTTTTTT. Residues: CASSVPRGTGELFF.

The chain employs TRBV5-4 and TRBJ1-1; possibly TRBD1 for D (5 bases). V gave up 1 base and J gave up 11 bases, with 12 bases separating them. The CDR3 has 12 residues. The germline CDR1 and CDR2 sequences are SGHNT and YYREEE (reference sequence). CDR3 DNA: TGTGCCAGCAGCTTGTCGGAGGGGCACGCTTTCTTT. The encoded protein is CASSLSEGHAFF.

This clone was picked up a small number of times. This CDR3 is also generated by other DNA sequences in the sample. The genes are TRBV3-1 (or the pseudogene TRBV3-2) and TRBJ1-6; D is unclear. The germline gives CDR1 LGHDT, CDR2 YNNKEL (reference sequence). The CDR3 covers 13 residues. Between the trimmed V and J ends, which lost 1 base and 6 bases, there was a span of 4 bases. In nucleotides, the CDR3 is TGTGCCAGCAGCCAAGCGGGTAATTCACCCCTCCACTTT. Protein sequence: CASSQAGNSPLHF.

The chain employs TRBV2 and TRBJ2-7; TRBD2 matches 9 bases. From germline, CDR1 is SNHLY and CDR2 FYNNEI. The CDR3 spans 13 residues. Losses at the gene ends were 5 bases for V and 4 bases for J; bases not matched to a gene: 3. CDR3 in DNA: TGTGCCAGCAGTCTAGCGGGGTTATACGAGCAGTACGTC. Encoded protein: CASSLAGLYEQYV.

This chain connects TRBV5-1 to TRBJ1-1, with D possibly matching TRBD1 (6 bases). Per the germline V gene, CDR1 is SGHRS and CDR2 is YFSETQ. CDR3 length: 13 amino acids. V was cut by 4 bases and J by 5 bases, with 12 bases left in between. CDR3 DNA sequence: TGCGCCAGCAGCGGGGGCCCCCGAACTGAAGCTTTCTTT. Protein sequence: CASSGGPRTEAFF.

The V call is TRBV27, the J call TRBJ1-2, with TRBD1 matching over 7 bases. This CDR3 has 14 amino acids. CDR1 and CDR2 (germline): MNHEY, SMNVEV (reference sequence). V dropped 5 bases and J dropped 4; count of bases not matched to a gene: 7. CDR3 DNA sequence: TGTGCCAGCAGTCCGGGACAGATCACCTATGGCTACACCTTC. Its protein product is CASSPGQITYGYTF.

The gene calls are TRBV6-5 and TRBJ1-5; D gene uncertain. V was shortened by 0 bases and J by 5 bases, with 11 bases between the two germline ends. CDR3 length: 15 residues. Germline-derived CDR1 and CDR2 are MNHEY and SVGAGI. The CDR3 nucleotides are TGTGCCAGCAGTTACTCAGCCGGGTTCGATCAGCCCCAGCATTTT. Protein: CASSYSAGFDQPQHF.

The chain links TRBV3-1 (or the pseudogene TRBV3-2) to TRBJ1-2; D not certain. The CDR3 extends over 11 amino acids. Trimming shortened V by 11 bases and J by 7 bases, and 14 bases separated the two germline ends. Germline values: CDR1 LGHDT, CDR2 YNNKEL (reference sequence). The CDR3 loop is CASGGLGGYTF. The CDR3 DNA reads TGTGCCTCGGGTGGATTGGGTGGCTACACCTTC.

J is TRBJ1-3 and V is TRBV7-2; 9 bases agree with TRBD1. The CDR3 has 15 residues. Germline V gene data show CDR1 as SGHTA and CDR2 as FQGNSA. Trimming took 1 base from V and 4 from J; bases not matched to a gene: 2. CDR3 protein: CASSLGDRAGNTIYF. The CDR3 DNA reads TGTGCCAGCAGCTTAGGGGACAGGGCCGGAAACACCATATATTTT.

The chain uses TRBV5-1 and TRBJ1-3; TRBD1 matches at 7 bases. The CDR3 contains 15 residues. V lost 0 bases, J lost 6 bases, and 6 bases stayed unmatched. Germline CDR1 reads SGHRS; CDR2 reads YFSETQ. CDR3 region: CASSLVTGELNTIYF. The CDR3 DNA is TGCGCCAGCAGCTTGGTCACAGGGGAATTAAACACCATATATTTT.

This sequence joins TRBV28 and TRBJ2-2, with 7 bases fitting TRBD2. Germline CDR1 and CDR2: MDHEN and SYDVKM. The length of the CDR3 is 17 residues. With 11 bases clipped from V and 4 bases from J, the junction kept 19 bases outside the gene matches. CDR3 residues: CALMGGARGGGTGELFF. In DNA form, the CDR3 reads TGTGCCCTGATGGGAGGGGCGCGCGGGGGAGGCACCGGGGAGCTGTTTTTT. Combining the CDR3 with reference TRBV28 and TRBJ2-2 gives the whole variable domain DVKVTQSSRYLVKRTGEKVFLECVQDMDHENMFWYRQDPGLGLRLIYFSYDVKMKEKGDIPEGYSVSREKKERFSLILESASTNQTSMYLCALMGGARGGGTGELFFGEGSRLTVL.